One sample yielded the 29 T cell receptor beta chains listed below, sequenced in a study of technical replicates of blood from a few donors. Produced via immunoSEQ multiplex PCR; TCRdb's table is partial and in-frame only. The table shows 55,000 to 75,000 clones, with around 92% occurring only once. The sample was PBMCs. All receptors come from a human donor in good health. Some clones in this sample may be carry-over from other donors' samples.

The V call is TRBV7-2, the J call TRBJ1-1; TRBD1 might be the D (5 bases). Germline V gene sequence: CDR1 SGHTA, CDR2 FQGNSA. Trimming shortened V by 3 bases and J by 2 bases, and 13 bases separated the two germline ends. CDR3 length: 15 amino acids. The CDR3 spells CASSLRGVGNTEAFF. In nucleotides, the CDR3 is TGTGCCAGCAGCTTGCGGGGGGTAGGTAACACTGAAGCTTTCTTT.

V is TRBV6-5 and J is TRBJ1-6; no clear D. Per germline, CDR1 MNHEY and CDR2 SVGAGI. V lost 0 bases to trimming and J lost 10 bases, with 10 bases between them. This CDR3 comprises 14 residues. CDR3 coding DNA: TGTGCCAGCAGTTACTCGACGGGATGGTCACCCCTCCACTTT. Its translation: CASSYSTGWSPLHF.

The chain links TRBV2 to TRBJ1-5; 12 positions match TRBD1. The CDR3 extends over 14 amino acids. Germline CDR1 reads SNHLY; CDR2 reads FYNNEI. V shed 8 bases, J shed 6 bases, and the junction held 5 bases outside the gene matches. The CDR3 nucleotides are TGTGCCAGCGGTGGGACAGGGGGCATTCAGCCCCAGCATTTT. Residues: CASGGTGGIQPQHF.

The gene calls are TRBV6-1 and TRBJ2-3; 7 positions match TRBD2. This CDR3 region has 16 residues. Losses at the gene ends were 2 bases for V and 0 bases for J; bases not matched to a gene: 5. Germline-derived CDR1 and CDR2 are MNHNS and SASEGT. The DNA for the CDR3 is TGTGCCAGCAGTGAATGGGGCGGGAGTAGCACAGATACGCAGTATTTT. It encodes CASSEWGGSSTDTQYF.

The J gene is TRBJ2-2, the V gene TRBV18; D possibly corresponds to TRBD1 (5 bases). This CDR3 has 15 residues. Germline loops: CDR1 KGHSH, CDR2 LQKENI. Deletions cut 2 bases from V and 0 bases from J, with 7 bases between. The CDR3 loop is CASSPTGSNTGELFF. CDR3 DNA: TGTGCCAGCTCACCAACAGGTTCGAACACCGGGGAGCTGTTTTTT.

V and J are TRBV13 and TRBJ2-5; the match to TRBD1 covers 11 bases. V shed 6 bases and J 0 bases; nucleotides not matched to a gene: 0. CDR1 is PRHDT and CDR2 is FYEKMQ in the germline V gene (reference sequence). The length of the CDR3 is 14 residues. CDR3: CASRGQGDQETQYF. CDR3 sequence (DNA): TGTGCCAGCAGGGGACAGGGGGACCAAGAGACCCAGTACTTC.

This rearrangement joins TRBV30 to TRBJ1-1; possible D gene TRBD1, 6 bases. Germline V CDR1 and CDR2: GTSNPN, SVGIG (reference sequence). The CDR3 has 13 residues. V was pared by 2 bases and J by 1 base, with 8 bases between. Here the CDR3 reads CAWSRQENTEAFF. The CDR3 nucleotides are TGTGCCTGGAGTAGACAGGAGAACACTGAAGCTTTCTTT.

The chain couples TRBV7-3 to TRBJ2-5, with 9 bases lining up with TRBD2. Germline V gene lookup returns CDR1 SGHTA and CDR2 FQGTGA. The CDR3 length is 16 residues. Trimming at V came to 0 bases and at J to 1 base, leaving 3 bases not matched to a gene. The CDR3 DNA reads TGTGCCAGCAGCTTAACAGCGGGAGGAGGCCAAGAGACCCAGTACTTC. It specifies CASSLTAGGGQETQYF. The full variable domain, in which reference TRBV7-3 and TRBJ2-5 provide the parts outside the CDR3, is GAGVSQTPSNKVTEKGKYVELRCDPISGHTALYWYRQSLGQGPEFLIYFQGTGAADDSGLPNDRFFAVRPEGSVSTLKIQRTERGDSAVYLCASSLTAGGGQETQYFGPGTRLLVL.

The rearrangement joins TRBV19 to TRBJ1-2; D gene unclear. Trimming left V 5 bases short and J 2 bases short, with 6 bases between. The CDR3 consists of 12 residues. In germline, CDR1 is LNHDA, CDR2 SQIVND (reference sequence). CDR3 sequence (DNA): TGTGCCAGTAGTCCCGGGAACTATGGCTACACCTTC. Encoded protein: CASSPGNYGYTF.

CDR3 region: CASSSPLEGLNYGYTF. The CDR3 DNA is TGTGCCAGCAGTTCCCCCTTGGAGGGCCTTAACTATGGCTACACCTTC. The chain employs TRBV6-5 and TRBJ1-2; D is unclear. This CDR3 contains 16 residues. Deletions cut 4 bases from V and 1 base from J, with 16 bases between. The germline V gene encodes CDR1 MNHEY and CDR2 SVGAGI.

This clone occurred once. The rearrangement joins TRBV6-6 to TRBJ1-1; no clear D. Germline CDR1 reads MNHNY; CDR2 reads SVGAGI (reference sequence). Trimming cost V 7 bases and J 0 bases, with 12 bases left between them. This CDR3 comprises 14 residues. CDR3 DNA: TGTGCCAGCAAAAAGACAAGGATGAACACTGAAGCTTTCTTT. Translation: CASKKTRMNTEAFF.

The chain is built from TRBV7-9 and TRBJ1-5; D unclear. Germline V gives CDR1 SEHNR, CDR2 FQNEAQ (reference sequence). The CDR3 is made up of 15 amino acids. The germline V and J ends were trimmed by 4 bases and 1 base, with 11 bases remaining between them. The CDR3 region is CASSSSPGSNQPQHF. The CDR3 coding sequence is TGTGCCAGCAGCTCAAGCCCCGGGAGCAATCAGCCCCAGCATTTT.

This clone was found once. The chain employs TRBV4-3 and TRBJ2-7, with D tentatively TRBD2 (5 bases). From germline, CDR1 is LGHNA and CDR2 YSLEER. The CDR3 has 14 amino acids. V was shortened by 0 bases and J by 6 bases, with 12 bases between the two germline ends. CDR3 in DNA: TGCGCCAGCAGCCAAGATGGTACTAGGGCCGAGCAGTACTTC. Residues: CASSQDGTRAEQYF.

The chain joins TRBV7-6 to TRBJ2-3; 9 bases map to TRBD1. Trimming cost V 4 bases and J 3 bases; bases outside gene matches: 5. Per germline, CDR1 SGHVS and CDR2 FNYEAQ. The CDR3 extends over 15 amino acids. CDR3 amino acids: CASSYSGQGTDTQYF. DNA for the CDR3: TGTGCCAGCAGCTACTCCGGACAGGGGACAGATACGCAGTATTTT.

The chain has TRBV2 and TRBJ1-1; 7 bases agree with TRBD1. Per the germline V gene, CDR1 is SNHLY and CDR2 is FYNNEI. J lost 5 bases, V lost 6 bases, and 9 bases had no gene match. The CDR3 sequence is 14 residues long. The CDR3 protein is CASSLQGLGTEAFF. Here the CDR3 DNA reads TGTGCCAGCAGCCTACAGGGGCTTGGGACTGAAGCTTTCTTT.

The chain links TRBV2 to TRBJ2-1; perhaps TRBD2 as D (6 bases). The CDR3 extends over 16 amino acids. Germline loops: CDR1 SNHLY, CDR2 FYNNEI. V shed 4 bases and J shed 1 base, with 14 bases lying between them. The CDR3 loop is CASSGLFGGSYNEQFF. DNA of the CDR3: TGTGCCAGCAGTGGACTATTCGGGGGATCCTACAATGAGCAGTTCTTC.

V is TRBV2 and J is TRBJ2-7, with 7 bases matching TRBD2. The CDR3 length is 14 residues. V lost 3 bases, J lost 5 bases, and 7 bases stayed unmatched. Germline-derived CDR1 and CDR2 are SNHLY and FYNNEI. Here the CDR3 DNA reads TGTGCCAGCAGTGAGGGCGGGAGTATCCACGAGCAGTACTTC. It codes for CASSEGGSIHEQYF.

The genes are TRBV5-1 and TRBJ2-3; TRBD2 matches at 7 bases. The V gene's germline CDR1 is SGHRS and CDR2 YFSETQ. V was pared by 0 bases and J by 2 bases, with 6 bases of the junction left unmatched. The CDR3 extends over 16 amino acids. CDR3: CASSLVTSVFTDTQYF. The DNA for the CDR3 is TGCGCCAGCAGCTTGGTAACTAGCGTGTTCACAGATACGCAGTATTTT. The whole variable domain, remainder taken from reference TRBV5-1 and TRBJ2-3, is KAGVTQTPRYLIKTRGQQVTLSCSPISGHRSVSWYQQTPGQGLQFLFEYFSETQRNKGNFPGRFSGRQFSNSRSEMNVSTLELGDSALYLCASSLVTSVFTDTQYFGPGTRLTVL.

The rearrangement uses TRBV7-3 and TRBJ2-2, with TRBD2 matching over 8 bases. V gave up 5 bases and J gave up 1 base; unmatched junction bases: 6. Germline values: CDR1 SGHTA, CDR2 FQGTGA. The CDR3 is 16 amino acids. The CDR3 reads CASSPRSGMNTGELFF. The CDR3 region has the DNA TGTGCCAGCAGCCCCCGTAGCGGGATGAACACCGGGGAGCTGTTTTTT.

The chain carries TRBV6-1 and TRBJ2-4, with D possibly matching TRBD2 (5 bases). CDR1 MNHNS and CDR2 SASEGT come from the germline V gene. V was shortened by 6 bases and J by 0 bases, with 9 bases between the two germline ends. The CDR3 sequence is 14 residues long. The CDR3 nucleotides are TGTGCCAGCAGCCGGGATCTAGCCAAAAACATTCAGTACTTC. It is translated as CASSRDLAKNIQYF.

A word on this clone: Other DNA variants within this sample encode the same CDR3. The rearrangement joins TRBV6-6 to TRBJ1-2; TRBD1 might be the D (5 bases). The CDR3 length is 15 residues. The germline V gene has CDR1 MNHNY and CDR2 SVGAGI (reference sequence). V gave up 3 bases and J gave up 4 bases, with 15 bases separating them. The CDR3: CASSYSGLGGYGYTF. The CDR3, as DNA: TGTGCCAGCAGTTATAGCGGCCTTGGGGGCTATGGCTACACCTTC.

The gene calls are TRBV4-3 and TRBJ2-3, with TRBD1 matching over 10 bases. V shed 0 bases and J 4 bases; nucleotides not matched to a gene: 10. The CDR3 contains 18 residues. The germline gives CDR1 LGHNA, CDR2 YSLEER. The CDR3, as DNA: TGCGCCAGCAGCCAAGATACGTGGGGGACAGGGGTGGCAGATACGCAGTATTTT. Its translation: CASSQDTWGTGVADTQYF.

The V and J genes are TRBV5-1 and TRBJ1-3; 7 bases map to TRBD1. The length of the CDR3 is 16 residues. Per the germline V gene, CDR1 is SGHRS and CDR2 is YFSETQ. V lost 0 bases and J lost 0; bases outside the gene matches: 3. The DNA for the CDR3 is TGCGCCAGCAGCTTGGGGACAGGAAGCTCTGGAAACACCATATATTTT. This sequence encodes CASSLGTGSSGNTIYF.

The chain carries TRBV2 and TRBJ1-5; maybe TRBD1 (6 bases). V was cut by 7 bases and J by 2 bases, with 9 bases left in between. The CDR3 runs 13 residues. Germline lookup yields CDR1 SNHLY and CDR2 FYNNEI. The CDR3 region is CASTRTGNQPQHF. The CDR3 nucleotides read TGTGCCAGCACCCGGACAGGCAATCAGCCCCAGCATTTT.

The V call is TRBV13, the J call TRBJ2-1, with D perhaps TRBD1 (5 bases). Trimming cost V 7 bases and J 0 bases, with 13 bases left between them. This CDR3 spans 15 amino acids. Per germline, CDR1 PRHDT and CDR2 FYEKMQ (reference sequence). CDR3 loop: CASKVGASSYNEQFF. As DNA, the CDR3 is TGTGCCAGCAAGGTAGGGGCGAGCTCCTACAATGAGCAGTTCTTC.

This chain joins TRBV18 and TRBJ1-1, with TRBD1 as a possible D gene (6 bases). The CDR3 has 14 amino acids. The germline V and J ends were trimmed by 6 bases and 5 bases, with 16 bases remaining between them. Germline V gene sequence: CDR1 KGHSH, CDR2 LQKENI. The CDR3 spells CASSLGQLRTEAFF. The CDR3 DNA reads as TGTGCCAGCTCGCTTGGACAGCTTCGGACTGAAGCTTTCTTT.

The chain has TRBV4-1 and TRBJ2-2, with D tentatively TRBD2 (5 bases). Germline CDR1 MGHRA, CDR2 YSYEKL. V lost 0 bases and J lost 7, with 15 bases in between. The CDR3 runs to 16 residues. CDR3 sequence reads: CASSQDPTSNFGELFF. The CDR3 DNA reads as TGCGCCAGCAGCCAAGATCCCACTAGTAATTTCGGGGAGCTGTTTTTT.

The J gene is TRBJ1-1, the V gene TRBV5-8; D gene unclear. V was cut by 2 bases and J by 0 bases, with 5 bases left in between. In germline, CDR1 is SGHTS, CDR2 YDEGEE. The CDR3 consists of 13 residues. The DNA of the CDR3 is TGTGCCAGCAGCTTTAGTCTGAACACTGAAGCTTTCTTT. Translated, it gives CASSFSLNTEAFF.

As DNA, the CDR3 is TGCGCCAGCAGCTTGGGGCGGAGCATGAACACTGAAGCTTTCTTT. Its translation: CASSLGRSMNTEAFF. The genes are TRBV5-1 and TRBJ1-1; D gene unclear. Germline V gives CDR1 SGHRS, CDR2 YFSETQ. V was pared by 0 bases and J by 0 bases, with 9 bases between. This CDR3 is 15 amino acids long.